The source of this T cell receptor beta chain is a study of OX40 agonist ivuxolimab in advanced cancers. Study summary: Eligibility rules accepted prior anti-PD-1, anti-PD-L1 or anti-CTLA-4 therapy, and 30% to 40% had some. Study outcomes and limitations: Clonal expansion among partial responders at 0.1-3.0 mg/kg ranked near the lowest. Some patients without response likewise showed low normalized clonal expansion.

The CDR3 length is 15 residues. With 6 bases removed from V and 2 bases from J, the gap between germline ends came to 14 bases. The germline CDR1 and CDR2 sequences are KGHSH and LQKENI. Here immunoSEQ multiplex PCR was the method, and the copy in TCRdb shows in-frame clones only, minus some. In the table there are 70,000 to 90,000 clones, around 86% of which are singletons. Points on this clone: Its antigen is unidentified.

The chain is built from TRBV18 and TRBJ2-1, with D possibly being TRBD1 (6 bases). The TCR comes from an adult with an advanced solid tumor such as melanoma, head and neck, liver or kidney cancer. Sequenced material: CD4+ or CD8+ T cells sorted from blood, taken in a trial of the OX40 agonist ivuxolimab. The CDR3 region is CASSSQGDAYNEQFF. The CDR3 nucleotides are TGTGCCAGCTCGTCACAGGGTGATGCCTACAATGAGCAGTTCTTC.